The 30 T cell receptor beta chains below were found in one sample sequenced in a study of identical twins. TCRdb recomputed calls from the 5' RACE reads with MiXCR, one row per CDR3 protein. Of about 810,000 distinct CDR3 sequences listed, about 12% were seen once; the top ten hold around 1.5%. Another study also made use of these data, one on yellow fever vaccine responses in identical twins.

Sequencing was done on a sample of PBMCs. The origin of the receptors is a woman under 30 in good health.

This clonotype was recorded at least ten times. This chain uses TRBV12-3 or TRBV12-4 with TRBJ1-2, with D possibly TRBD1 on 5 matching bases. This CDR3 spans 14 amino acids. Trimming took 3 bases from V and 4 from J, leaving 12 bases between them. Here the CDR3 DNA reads TGTGCCAGCAGTTTGGTCAGGGCGGGCTATGGCTACACCTTC. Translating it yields CASSLVRAGYGYTF.

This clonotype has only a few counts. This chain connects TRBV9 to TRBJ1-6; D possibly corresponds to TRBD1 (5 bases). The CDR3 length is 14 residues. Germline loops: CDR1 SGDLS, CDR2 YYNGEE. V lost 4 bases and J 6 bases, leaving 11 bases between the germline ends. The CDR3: CASSSWQGNSPLHF. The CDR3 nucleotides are TGTGCCAGCAGCTCTTGGCAGGGTAATTCACCCCTCCACTTT. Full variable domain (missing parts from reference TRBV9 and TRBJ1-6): DSGVTQTPKHLITATGQRVTLRCSPRSGDLSVYWYQQSLDQGLQFLIQYYNGEERAKGNILERFSAQQFPDLHSELNLSSLELGDSALYFCASSSWQGNSPLHFGNGTRLTVT.

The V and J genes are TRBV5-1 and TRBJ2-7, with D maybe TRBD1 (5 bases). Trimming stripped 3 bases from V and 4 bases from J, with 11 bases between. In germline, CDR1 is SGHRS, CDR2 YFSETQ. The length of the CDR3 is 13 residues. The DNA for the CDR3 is TGCGCCAGCAGCTGGCGGACAACATACGAGCAGTACTTC. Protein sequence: CASSWRTTYEQYF.

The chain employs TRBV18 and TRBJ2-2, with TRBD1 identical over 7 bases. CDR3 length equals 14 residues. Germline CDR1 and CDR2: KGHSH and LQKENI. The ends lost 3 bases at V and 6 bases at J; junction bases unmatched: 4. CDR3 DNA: TGTGCCAGCTCACCGCTAGACAGGGCCGGGGAGCTGTTTTTT. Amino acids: CASSPLDRAGELFF. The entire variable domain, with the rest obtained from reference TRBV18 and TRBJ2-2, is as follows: NAGVMQNPRHLVRRRGQEARLRCSPMKGHSHVYWYRQLPEEGLKFMVYLQKENIIDESGMPKERFSAEFPKEGPSILRIQQVVRGDSAAYFCASSPLDRAGELFFGEGSRLTVL.

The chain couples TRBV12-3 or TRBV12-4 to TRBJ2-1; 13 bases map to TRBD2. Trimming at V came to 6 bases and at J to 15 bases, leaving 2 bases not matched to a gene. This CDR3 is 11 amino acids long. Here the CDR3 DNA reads TGTGCCAGCAGACTAGCGGGAGGGACGTTCTTC. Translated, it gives CASRLAGGTFF.

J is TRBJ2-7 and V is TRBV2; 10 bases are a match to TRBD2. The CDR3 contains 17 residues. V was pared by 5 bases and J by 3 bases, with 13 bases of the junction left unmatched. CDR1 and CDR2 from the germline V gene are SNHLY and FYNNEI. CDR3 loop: CASSIPNKREGHYEQYF. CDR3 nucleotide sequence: TGTGCCAGCAGTATCCCAAATAAGCGGGAGGGCCACTACGAGCAGTACTTC.

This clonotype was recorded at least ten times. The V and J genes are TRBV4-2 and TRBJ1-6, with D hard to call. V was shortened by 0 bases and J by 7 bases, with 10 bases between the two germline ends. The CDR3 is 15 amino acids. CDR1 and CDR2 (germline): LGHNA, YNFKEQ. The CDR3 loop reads CASSQEADGNSPLHF. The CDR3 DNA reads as TGTGCCAGCAGCCAAGAGGCGGACGGAAATTCACCCCTCCACTTT.

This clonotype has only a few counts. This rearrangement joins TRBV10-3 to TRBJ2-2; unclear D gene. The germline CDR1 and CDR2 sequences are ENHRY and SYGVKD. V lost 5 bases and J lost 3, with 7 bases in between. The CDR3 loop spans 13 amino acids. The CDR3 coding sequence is TGTGCCATCAGTTCCGGTTACACCGGGGAGCTGTTTTTT. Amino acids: CAISSGYTGELFF.

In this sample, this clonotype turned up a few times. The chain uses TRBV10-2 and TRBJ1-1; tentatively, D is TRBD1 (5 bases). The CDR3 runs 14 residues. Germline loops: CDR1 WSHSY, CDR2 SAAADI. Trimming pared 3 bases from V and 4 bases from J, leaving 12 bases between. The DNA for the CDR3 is TGCGCCAGCAGTGACAAAAGGGGAGGCACTGAAGCTTTCTTT. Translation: CASSDKRGGTEAFF.

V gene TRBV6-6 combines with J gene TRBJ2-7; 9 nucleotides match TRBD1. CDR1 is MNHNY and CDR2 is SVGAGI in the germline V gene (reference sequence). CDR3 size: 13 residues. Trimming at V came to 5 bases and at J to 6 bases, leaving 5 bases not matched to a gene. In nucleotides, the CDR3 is TGTGCCAGCAGTCGGGACAGGGCTAGCGAGCAGTACGTC. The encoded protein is CASSRDRASEQYV.

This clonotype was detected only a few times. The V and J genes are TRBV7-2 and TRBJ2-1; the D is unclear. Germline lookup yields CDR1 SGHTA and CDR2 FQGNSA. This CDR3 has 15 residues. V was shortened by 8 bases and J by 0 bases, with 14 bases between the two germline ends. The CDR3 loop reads CASAPSRSSYNEQFF. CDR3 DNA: TGTGCCAGCGCCCCGTCTAGGAGCTCCTACAATGAGCAGTTCTTC.

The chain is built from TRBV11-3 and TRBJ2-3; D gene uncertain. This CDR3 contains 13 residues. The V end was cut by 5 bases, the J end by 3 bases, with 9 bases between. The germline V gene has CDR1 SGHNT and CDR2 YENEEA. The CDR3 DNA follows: TGTGCCAGCAGCAACACGGCGACAGATACGCAGTATTTT. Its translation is CASSNTATDTQYF.

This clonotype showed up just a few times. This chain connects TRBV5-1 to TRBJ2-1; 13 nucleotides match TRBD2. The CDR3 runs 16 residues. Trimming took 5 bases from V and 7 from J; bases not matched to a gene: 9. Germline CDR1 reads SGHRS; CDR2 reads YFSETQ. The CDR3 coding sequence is TGCGCCAGCAGTCCCGGACTAGCGGGAGTGGGGAATGAGCAGTTCTTC. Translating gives CASSPGLAGVGNEQFF.

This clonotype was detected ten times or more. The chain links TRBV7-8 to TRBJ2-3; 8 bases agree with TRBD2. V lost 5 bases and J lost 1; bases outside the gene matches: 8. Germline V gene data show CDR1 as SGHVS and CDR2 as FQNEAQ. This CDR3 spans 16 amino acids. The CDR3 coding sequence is TGTGCCAGCAGCGAGTCAGGACTAGCACGCACAGATACGCAGTATTTT. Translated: CASSESGLARTDTQYF.

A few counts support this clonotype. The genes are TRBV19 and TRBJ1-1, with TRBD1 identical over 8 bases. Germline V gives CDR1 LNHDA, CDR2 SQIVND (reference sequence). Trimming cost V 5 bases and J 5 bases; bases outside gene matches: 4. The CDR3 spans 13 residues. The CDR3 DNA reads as TGTGCCAGTAGTGACAGGGGTGGTACTGAAGCTTTCTTT. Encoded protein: CASSDRGGTEAFF.

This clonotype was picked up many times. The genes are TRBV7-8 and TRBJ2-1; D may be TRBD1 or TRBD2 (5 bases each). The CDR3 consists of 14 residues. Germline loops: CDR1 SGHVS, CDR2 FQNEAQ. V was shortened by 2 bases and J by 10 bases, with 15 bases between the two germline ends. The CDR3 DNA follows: TGTGCCAGCAGCTTAAGGCCCGGGGCAGACGAGCAGTTCTTC. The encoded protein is CASSLRPGADEQFF.

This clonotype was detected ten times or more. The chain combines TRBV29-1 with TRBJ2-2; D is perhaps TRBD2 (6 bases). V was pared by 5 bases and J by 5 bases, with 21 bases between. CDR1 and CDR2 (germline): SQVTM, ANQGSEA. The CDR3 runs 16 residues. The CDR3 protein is CSVTIAVGRSTGELFF. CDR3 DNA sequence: TGCAGCGTTACTATAGCGGTGGGAAGGAGTACCGGGGAGCTGTTTTTT.

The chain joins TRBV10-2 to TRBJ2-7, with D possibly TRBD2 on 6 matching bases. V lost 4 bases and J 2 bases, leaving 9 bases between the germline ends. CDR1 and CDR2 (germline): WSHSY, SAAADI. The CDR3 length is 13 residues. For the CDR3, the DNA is TGCGCCAGCAGTGGGGGGGAAACCTACGAGCAGTACTTC. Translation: CASSGGETYEQYF.

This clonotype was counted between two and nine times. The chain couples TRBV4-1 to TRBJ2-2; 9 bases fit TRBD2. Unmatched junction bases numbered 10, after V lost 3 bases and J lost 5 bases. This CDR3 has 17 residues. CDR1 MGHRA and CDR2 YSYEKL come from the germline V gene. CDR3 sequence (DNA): TGCGCCAGCAGCCACAAGGGTCGCGGGAGGGGGACCGGGGAGCTGTTTTTT. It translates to CASSHKGRGRGTGELFF.

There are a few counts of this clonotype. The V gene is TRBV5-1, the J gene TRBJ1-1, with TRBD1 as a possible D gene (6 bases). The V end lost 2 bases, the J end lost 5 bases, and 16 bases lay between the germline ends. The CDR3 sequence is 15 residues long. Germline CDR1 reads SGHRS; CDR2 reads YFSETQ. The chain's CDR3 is CASSLVDSVVTEAFF. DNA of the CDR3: TGCGCCAGCAGCTTAGTGGACAGCGTGGTTACTGAAGCTTTCTTT.

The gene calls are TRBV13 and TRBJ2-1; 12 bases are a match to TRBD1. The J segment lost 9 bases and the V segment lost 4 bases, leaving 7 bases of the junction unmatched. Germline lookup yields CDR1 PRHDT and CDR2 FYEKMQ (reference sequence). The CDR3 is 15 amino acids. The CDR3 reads CASSSSGTGGGEQFF. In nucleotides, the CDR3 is TGTGCCAGCAGCTCCTCCGGGACAGGGGGCGGTGAGCAGTTCTTC. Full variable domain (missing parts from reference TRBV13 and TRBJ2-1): AAGVIQSPRHLIKEKRETATLKCYPIPRHDTVYWYQQGPGQDPQFLISFYEKMQSDKGSIPDRFSAQQFSDYHSELNMSSLELGDSALYFCASSSSGTGGGEQFFGPGTRLTVL.

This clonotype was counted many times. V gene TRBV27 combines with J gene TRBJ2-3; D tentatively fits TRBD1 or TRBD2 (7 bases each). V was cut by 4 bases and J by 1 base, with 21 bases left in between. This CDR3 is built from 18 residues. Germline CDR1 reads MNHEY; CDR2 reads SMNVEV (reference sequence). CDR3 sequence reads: CASSSSQGGGLRTDTQYF. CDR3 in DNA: TGTGCCAGCAGTTCGAGCCAGGGGGGAGGGCTACGCACAGATACGCAGTATTTT.

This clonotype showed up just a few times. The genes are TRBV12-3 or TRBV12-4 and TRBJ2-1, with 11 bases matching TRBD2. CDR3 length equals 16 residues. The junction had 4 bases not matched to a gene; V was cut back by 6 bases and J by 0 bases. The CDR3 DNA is TGTGCCAGCAGCTCGACTAGCGGGGTCTCCTACAATGAGCAGTTCTTC. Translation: CASSSTSGVSYNEQFF.

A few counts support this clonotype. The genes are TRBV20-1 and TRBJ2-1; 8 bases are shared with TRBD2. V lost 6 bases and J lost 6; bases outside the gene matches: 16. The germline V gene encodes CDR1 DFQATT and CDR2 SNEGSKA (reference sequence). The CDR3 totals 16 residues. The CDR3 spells CSAQSVQAGGINEQFF. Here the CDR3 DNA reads TGCAGTGCCCAATCGGTCCAGGCGGGGGGAATCAATGAGCAGTTCTTC.

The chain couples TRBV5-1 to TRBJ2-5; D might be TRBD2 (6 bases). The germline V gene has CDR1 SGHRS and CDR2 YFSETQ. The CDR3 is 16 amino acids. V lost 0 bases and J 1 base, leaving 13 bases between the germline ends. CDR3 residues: CASSLAKGGAQETQYF. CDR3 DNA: TGCGCCAGCAGCTTGGCCAAGGGAGGCGCCCAAGAGACCCAGTACTTC.

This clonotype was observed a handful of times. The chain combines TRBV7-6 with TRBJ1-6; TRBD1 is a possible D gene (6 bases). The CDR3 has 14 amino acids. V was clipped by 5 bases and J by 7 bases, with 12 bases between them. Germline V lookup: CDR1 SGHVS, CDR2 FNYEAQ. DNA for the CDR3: TGTGCCAGCAGCACGACAGGCGAGAATTCACCCCTCCACTTT. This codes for CASSTTGENSPLHF.

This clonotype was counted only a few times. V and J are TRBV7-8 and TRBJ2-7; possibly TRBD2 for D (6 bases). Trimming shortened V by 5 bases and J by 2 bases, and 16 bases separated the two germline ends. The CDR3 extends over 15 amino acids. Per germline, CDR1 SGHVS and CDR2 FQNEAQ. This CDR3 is CASSPGGGTAYEQYF. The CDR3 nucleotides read TGTGCCAGCAGCCCGGGCGGCGGGACCGCCTACGAGCAGTACTTC.

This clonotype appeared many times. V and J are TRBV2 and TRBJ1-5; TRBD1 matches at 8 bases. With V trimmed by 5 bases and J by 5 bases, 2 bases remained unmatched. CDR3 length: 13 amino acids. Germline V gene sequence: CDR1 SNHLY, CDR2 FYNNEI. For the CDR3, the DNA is TGTGCCAGCAGTACGGACAGGGATCAGCCCCAGCATTTT. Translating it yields CASSTDRDQPQHF.

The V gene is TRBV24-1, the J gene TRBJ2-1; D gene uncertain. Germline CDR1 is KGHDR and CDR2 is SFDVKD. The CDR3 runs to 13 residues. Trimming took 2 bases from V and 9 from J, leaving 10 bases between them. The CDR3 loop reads CATSDSSWGEQFF. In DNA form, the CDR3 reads TGTGCCACCAGTGATTCAAGCTGGGGTGAGCAGTTCTTC.

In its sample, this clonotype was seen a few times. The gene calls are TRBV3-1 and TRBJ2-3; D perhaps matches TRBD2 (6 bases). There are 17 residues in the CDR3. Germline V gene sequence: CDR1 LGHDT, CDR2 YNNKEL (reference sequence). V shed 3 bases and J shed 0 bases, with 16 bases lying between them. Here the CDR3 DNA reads TGTGCCAGCAGCCAGTCCATAGCGGTTACTAGCACAGATACGCAGTATTTT. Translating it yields CASSQSIAVTSTDTQYF.